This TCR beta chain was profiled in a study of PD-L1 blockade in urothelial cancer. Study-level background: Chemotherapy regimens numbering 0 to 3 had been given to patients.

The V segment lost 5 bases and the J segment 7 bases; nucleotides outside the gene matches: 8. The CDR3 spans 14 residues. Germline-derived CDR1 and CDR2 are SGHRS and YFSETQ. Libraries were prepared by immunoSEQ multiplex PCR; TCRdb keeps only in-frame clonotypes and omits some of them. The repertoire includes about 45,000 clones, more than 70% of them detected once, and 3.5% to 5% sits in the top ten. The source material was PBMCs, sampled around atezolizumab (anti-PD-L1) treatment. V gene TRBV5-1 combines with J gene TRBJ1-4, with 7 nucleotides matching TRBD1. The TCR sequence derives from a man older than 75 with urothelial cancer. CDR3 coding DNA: TGCGCCAGCAGGCCAGGGGGGCAAGGTGAAAAACTGTTTTTT. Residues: CASRPGGQGEKLFF. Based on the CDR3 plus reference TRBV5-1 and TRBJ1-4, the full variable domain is KAGVTQTPRYLIKTRGQQVTLSCSPISGHRSVSWYQQTPGQGLQFLFEYFSETQRNKGNFPGRFSGRQFSNSRSEMNVSTLELGDSALYLCASRPGGQGEKLFFGSGTQLSVL.